These 6 T cell receptor beta chains were all obtained from the same sample, sequenced in a study of blood T cell repertoires in COVID-19. Some clones are missing from TCRdb's copy, which holds only in-frame ones; the method was immunoSEQ multiplex PCR. The sample yields about 64,000 clones, 84% seen once. Input material: peripheral blood. All receptors come from a woman aged 55-69 years with acute or convalescent COVID-19.

The rearrangement links TRBV6-5 to TRBJ1-2; TRBD1 is a possible D gene (6 bases). The CDR3 runs to 13 residues. V was cut by 5 bases and J by 5 bases, with 12 bases left in between. Germline assignment: CDR1 MNHEY and CDR2 SVGAGI. The CDR3 DNA sequence: TGTGCCAGCAGTACAGGGTTGGGTTATGGCTACACCTTC. This codes for CASSTGLGYGYTF.

The chain has TRBV18 and TRBJ2-3, with 7 bases identical to TRBD1. In germline, CDR1 is KGHSH, CDR2 LQKENI. This CDR3 comprises 15 residues. After removal of 0 bases from V and 2 bases from J, the junction contained 2 bases not matched to a gene. CDR3 in amino acids: CASSPPDRPTDTQYF. The CDR3 region has the DNA TGTGCCAGCTCACCACCGGACAGGCCCACAGATACGCAGTATTTT.

The gene calls are TRBV11-2 and TRBJ1-1; D is undetermined. The germline gives CDR1 SGHAT, CDR2 FQNNGV. The CDR3 spans 11 residues. Deletions cut 4 bases from V and 11 bases from J, with 11 bases between. For the CDR3, the DNA is TGTGCCAGCAGCTCGAGATTGGTGGCTTTCTTT. This gives the protein CASSSRLVAFF.

The V and J genes are TRBV10-3 and TRBJ1-6, with 7 bases identical to TRBD1. This CDR3 is 16 amino acids long. Germline CDR1 reads ENHRY; CDR2 reads SYGVKD. V shed 0 bases and J 14 bases; nucleotides not matched to a gene: 13. CDR3 loop: CAISESQGVPSWALHF. The DNA for the CDR3 is TGTGCCATCAGTGAGTCGCAGGGGGTCCCCTCCTGGGCCCTCCACTTT.

This clone was picked up a small number of times. This rearrangement joins TRBV9 to TRBJ1-2; TRBD1 might be the D (6 bases). The germline gives CDR1 SGDLS, CDR2 YYNGEE. V lost 0 bases and J 1 base, leaving 16 bases between the germline ends. The CDR3 length is 17 residues. CDR3 protein: CASSVEADRGLNYGYTF. CDR3 DNA: TGTGCCAGCAGCGTAGAGGCGGACAGAGGACTTAACTATGGCTACACCTTC. The full variable domain, in which reference TRBV9 and TRBJ1-2 provide the parts outside the CDR3, is DSGVTQTPKHLITATGQRVTLRCSPRSGDLSVYWYQQSLDQGLQFLIQYYNGEERAKGNILERFSAQQFPDLHSELNLSSLELGDSALYFCASSVEADRGLNYGYTFGSGTRLTVV.

V usage is TRBV5-4 and J usage is TRBJ1-6, with a tentative D call TRBD1 (6 bases). CDR1 and CDR2 from the germline V gene are SGHNT and YYREEE (reference sequence). This CDR3 is built from 16 residues. V dropped 3 bases and J dropped 7 bases, with 17 bases sitting between them. The CDR3 is CASSWWSAGVNSPLHF. In nucleotides, the CDR3 is TGTGCCAGCAGCTGGTGGTCGGCAGGGGTCAATTCACCCCTCCACTTT.